The 7 T cell receptor beta chains presented below share a single source sample, sequenced in a study of T cell clones after liver transplantation. Clones were sequenced by immunoSEQ multiplex PCR, and TCRdb holds only the in-frame ones, with some missing. Of 49,000 or so clones in the sample, roughly 74% were seen once. Sequenced here: CD4+ T cells from blood, sampled 52 to 60 months after liver transplant. The receptors stem from a human patient who received a liver transplant. Some T cells may trace back to the graft donor.

The V gene is TRBV19, the J gene TRBJ1-4, with D unresolved. This CDR3 is built from 14 residues. Germline loops: CDR1 LNHDA, CDR2 SQIVND (reference sequence). V was cut by 3 bases and J by 4 bases, with 9 bases left in between. The CDR3, as DNA: TGTGCCAGTAGTATCGAGAGGATTAATGAAAAACTGTTTTTT. Protein sequence: CASSIERINEKLFF.

The rearrangement links TRBV2 to TRBJ1-1; D possibly corresponds to TRBD1 (6 bases). Germline values: CDR1 SNHLY, CDR2 FYNNEI. The germline V and J ends were trimmed by 2 bases and 6 bases, with 10 bases remaining between them. The CDR3 is 13 amino acids. The CDR3 sequence is CASSERGGPEAFF. Here the CDR3 DNA reads TGTGCCAGCAGTGAAAGGGGGGGGCCTGAAGCTTTCTTT.

The V and J genes are TRBV28 and TRBJ1-4, with 7 positions matching TRBD1. Germline V gene sequence: CDR1 MDHEN, CDR2 SYDVKM. V was clipped by 3 bases and J by 1 base; unmatched bases: 17. The CDR3 loop spans 20 amino acids. This CDR3 reads CASSFRGLGGAVGTNEKLFF. CDR3 sequence (DNA): TGTGCCAGCAGTTTTCGGGGACTAGGGGGCGCGGTGGGAACTAATGAAAAACTGTTTTTT.

The V call is TRBV9, the J call TRBJ2-1, with D possibly being TRBD1 or TRBD2 (5 bases each). This CDR3 is built from 15 residues. V shed 0 bases and J shed 6 bases, with 13 bases lying between them. CDR1 SGDLS and CDR2 YYNGEE come from the germline V gene. Here the CDR3 reads CASSVVATGTNEQFF. DNA of the CDR3: TGTGCCAGCAGCGTAGTCGCGACGGGGACCAATGAGCAGTTCTTC.

The V and J genes are TRBV11-2 and TRBJ2-1; 7 bases fit TRBD1. Germline V lookup: CDR1 SGHAT, CDR2 FQNNGV. Trimming at V came to 4 bases and at J to 4 bases, leaving 7 bases not matched to a gene. The length of the CDR3 is 15 residues. Written as DNA, the CDR3 is TGTGCCAGCAGCTATGGACAGGCCTCATACAATGAGCAGTTCTTC. It codes for CASSYGQASYNEQFF.

This chain uses TRBV28 with TRBJ2-5, with 12 nucleotides matching TRBD1. CDR3 length: 15 amino acids. V dropped 4 bases and J dropped 4; count of bases not matched to a gene: 4. Per germline, CDR1 MDHEN and CDR2 SYDVKM. CDR3 in DNA: TGTGCCAGCAGTTGGGACAGGGGGCGGGGAGAGACCCAGTACTTC. Translating gives CASSWDRGRGETQYF.

This chain links TRBV7-9 with TRBJ2-1; 9 bases are shared with TRBD2. V was clipped by 5 bases and J by 15 bases; unmatched bases: 8. The CDR3 extends over 12 amino acids. Germline lookup yields CDR1 SEHNR and CDR2 FQNEAQ (reference sequence). The CDR3 sequence is CASSLSGGIAFF. The CDR3 DNA reads TGTGCCAGCAGCCTGAGCGGGGGGATTGCGTTCTTC.